These 23 T cell receptor beta chains came from one sample sequenced in a study of blood T cells in healthy people across ages. The second PCR ran about 6 to 12 cycles with a sample-barcoded 5' primer and J-beta primers. TCRdb itself ran the 5' RACE reads through MiXCR, one entry per CDR3 protein. The profile shows approximately 880,000 distinct CDR3 sequences, around 48% of them singletons. The material sequenced was blood. These receptor sequences come from a man aged 30 to 39 in good health.

This clonotype was seen only a few times. CDR3 amino acids: CASTDLPNYGYTF. Here the CDR3 DNA reads TGCGCCAGCACCGACTTACCTAACTATGGCTACACCTTC. The genes are TRBV5-1 and TRBJ1-2; D gene ambiguous. The germline V and J ends were trimmed by 6 bases and 0 bases, with 9 bases remaining between them. The germline V gene has CDR1 SGHRS and CDR2 YFSETQ. The CDR3 runs 13 residues. The whole variable domain, remainder taken from reference TRBV5-1 and TRBJ1-2, is KAGVTQTPRYLIKTRGQQVTLSCSPISGHRSVSWYQQTPGQGLQFLFEYFSETQRNKGNFPGRFSGRQFSNSRSEMNVSTLELGDSALYLCASTDLPNYGYTFGSGTRLTVV.

The chain is built from TRBV29-1 and TRBJ2-7, with D perhaps assigned TRBD1 or TRBD2 (5 bases each). The germline gives CDR1 SQVTM, CDR2 ANQGSEA. The CDR3 runs 14 residues. V was cut by 3 bases and J by 5 bases, with 17 bases left in between. The CDR3 protein is CSVEKRGDLDEQYF. CDR3 nucleotides: TGCAGCGTTGAGAAGAGGGGCGACCTGGACGAGCAGTACTTC.

This clonotype was seen many times. This chain joins TRBV4-3 and TRBJ1-1; D gene uncertain. The CDR3 extends over 13 amino acids. V lost 0 bases and J 2 bases, leaving 4 bases between the germline ends. CDR1 and CDR2 from the germline V gene are LGHNA and YSLEER. The CDR3 loop is CASSQDRNTEAFF. The CDR3 DNA sequence: TGCGCCAGCAGCCAAGACAGAAACACTGAAGCTTTCTTT.

This clonotype was found a few times. CDR3 sequence (DNA): TGTGCCAGCAGTTTTCGTCGGTCGGATACGCAGTATTTT. Translation gives CASSFRRSDTQYF. The chain is built from TRBV12-3 or TRBV12-4 and TRBJ2-3; the D is unclear. This CDR3 has 13 amino acids. Trimming cost V 3 bases and J 6 bases, with 10 bases left between them.

The table lists this clonotype with a few counts. A much larger clone differs by one base, so this may be a read error. J is TRBJ2-7 and V is TRBV4-3; the D gene is possibly TRBD2 (5 bases). Per the germline V gene, CDR1 is LGHNA and CDR2 is YSLEER. Trimming removed 2 bases at V and 7 bases at J, with 15 bases between. CDR3 length: 14 residues. The CDR3 here is CASSQRVGENEQYF. In nucleotides, the CDR3 is TGCGCCAGCAGCCAAAGGGTCGGGGAAAATGAGCAGTACTTC.

This chain connects TRBV27 to TRBJ2-1; 8 bases fit TRBD1. Germline-derived CDR1 and CDR2 are MNHEY and SMNVEV (reference sequence). V lost 11 bases, J lost 2 bases, and 8 bases stayed unmatched. CDR3 size: 14 residues. CDR3 loop: CAAARQGTYNEQFF. The CDR3 coding sequence is TGTGCCGCAGCCCGACAGGGGACCTACAATGAGCAGTTCTTC.

The chain recombines TRBV7-2 with TRBJ2-5; TRBD1 or TRBD2 may be the D gene (5 bases each). Trimming shortened V by 4 bases and J by 1 base, and 13 bases separated the two germline ends. The CDR3 is 15 residues long. Germline V CDR1 and CDR2: SGHTA, FQGNSA. The CDR3 sequence is CASSYGAGFQETQYF. In DNA, the CDR3 is TGTGCCAGCAGCTACGGGGCCGGGTTCCAAGAGACCCAGTACTTC.

In regard to this clonotype: The junction does not match germline at one end; this may be a read error. The V call is TRBV7-9, the J call TRBJ1-4; D not certain. The V gene's germline CDR1 is SEHNR and CDR2 FQNEAQ (reference sequence). The length of the CDR3 is 15 residues. This CDR3 reads CASSQDTGRSEELFF. The DNA of the CDR3 is TGTGCCAGCAGCCAAGACACTGGAAGGAGTGAAGAACTGTTTTTT.

This clonotype was seen more than once but under ten times. The chain combines TRBV4-1 with TRBJ1-2, with 8 bases that match TRBD1. The ends lost 4 bases at V and 4 bases at J; junction bases unmatched: 8. CDR1 is MGHRA, CDR2 YSYEKL, per germline. The CDR3 has 15 amino acids. The CDR3 sequence: CASSPPAGGGYGYTF. CDR3 sequence (DNA): TGCGCCAGCAGCCCCCCGGCAGGGGGCGGCTATGGCTACACCTTC.

The J gene is TRBJ2-2, the V gene TRBV7-8; D is unclear. The CDR3 covers 15 residues. Germline CDR1 reads SGHVS; CDR2 reads FQNEAQ. Between the trimmed V and J ends, which lost 1 base and 2 bases, there was a span of 8 bases. CDR3 DNA sequence: TGTGCCAGCAGCTTAGGGGCGGTCAACACCGGGGAGCTGTTTTTT. Encoded protein: CASSLGAVNTGELFF.

This clonotype appeared a few times. The chain employs TRBV4-1 and TRBJ1-5, with D possibly being TRBD1 (5 bases). The CDR3 is made up of 15 amino acids. Germline-derived CDR1 and CDR2 are MGHRA and YSYEKL. Trimming pared 4 bases from V and 0 bases from J, leaving 10 bases between. CDR3 sequence: CASSLFDSSNQPQHF. In DNA, the CDR3 is TGCGCCAGCAGCCTCTTCGACAGTAGCAATCAGCCCCAGCATTTT.

This clonotype occurred a few times. The chain recombines TRBV7-9 with TRBJ2-7; D is unclear. V lost 3 bases and J 3 bases, leaving 9 bases between the germline ends. CDR1 is SEHNR and CDR2 is FQNEAQ in the germline V gene (reference sequence). The CDR3 sequence is 13 residues long. The CDR3 protein is CASSLGWNYEQYF. In DNA, the CDR3 is TGTGCCAGCAGCTTGGGTTGGAACTACGAGCAGTACTTC.

The chain joins TRBV4-1 to TRBJ1-4, with 7 bases matching TRBD1. The V segment lost 0 bases and the J segment 4 bases; nucleotides outside the gene matches: 20. Per the germline V gene, CDR1 is MGHRA and CDR2 is YSYEKL. The CDR3 covers 21 residues. CDR3 sequence: CASSQEEGAGTLSYRNEKLFF. The CDR3 nucleotides read TGCGCCAGCAGCCAAGAAGAGGGGGCCGGGACCCTCTCTTACCGTAATGAAAAACTGTTTTTT.

This clonotype was seen just once. The gene calls are TRBV20-1 and TRBJ2-3, with 13 bases that match TRBD2. Germline V gives CDR1 DFQATT, CDR2 SNEGSKA (reference sequence). This CDR3 contains 15 residues. Germline trimming cut 6 bases from V and 4 bases from J; bases unmatched to any gene: 7. The CDR3 here is CSASGLAGHPDTQYF. The CDR3, as DNA: TGCAGTGCATCGGGACTAGCGGGACACCCAGATACGCAGTATTTT.

V and J are TRBV7-9 and TRBJ2-3; D not certain. CDR3 size: 14 residues. The V end was cut by 2 bases, the J end by 4 bases, with 10 bases between. Germline V CDR1 and CDR2: SEHNR, FQNEAQ (reference sequence). The CDR3 is CASSLLGSPDTQYF. DNA for the CDR3: TGTGCCAGCAGCTTACTAGGGTCCCCAGATACGCAGTATTTT.

This chain joins TRBV5-1 and TRBJ1-1, with D possibly TRBD1 on 5 matching bases. The V and J ends lost 5 bases and 5 bases respectively, with 13 bases between them. Germline CDR1 reads SGHRS; CDR2 reads YFSETQ. CDR3 length: 13 residues. The CDR3 DNA reads as TGCGCCAGCAGAACCGGGCAGGGAACTGAAGCTTTCTTT. Residues: CASRTGQGTEAFF.

With regard to this clonotype: A read error may explain this, as a much larger clone is one base away. V and J are TRBV6-6 and TRBJ1-1; possibly TRBD1 for D (5 bases). The germline V and J ends were trimmed by 11 bases and 5 bases, with 21 bases remaining between them. Germline CDR1 is MNHNY and CDR2 is SVGAGI (reference sequence). CDR3 length: 14 residues. In DNA form, the CDR3 reads TGTGCCGGCATTATCTGGGGGGGAAAGACTGAAGCTTTCTTT. Translation gives CAGIIWGGKTEAFF.

The V gene is TRBV21-1, the J gene TRBJ1-5; TRBD1, as called in the table, went unchecked against the DNA. TRBV21-1 is a known pseudogene. The CDR3 extends over 17 amino acids. The CDR3 nucleotides are TGTGCCAGCAGCAAATTGGCGGGAGACAGGGTTAATCAGCCCCAGCATTTT. Amino acid sequence: CASSKLAGDRVNQPQHF.

Turning to this clonotype: One end of the junction fails to match germline, which may point to a read error. The rearrangement joins TRBV7-7 to TRBJ2-2; TRBD2 matches 9 bases. Per germline, CDR1 SSHAT and CDR2 FNYEAQ (reference sequence). This CDR3 is built from 16 residues. The CDR3 DNA reads as TGTGCTAGCAGCCCCTTGGGCGGGGGGGCCGCCGGGGAGCTGTTTTTT. Protein: CASSPLGGGAAGELFF.

The chain employs TRBV11-2 and TRBJ2-1; D unresolved. The germline CDR1 and CDR2 sequences are SGHAT and FQNNGV. CDR3 length equals 14 residues. The V and J ends lost 6 bases and 0 bases respectively, with 9 bases between them. In DNA, the CDR3 is TGTGCCAGCAGGTCAGTGGGCTCCTACAATGAGCAGTTCTTC. Translated, it gives CASRSVGSYNEQFF.

This rearrangement joins TRBV9 to TRBJ2-4; D might be TRBD1 (7 bases). The V gene lost 0 bases and the J gene lost 6 bases, with 13 bases spanning the gap. Germline lookup yields CDR1 SGDLS and CDR2 YYNGEE. The CDR3 contains 15 residues. CDR3 nucleotides: TGTGCCAGCAGCGTAGAAACAGGGGAGGCAAACATTCAGTACTTC. It specifies CASSVETGEANIQYF.

The chain recombines TRBV11-1 with TRBJ2-7; 9 bases are shared with TRBD1. The CDR3 runs to 16 residues. Germline V gene sequence: CDR1 SGHAT, CDR2 FQDESV (reference sequence). Trimming cost V 5 bases and J 3 bases; bases outside gene matches: 11. The CDR3 is CASSTSTGGYLYEQYF. CDR3 bases: TGTGCCAGCAGCACTTCCACAGGGGGCTACCTCTACGAGCAGTACTTC. The full variable domain, rest sourced from reference TRBV11-1 and TRBJ2-7, is EAEVAQSPRYKITEKSQAVAFWCDPISGHATLYWYRQILGQGPELLVQFQDESVVDDSQLPKDRFSAERLKGVDSTLKIQPAELGDSAMYLCASSTSTGGYLYEQYFGPGTRLTVT.

V and J are TRBV27 and TRBJ1-2; the D is unclear. The CDR3 contains 12 residues. V was pared by 5 bases and J by 7 bases, with 11 bases between. The germline CDR1 and CDR2 sequences are MNHEY and SMNVEV (reference sequence). In DNA form, the CDR3 reads TGTGCCAGCAGTCCGCGTTTTGGTGGCTACACCTTC. It is translated as CASSPRFGGYTF.